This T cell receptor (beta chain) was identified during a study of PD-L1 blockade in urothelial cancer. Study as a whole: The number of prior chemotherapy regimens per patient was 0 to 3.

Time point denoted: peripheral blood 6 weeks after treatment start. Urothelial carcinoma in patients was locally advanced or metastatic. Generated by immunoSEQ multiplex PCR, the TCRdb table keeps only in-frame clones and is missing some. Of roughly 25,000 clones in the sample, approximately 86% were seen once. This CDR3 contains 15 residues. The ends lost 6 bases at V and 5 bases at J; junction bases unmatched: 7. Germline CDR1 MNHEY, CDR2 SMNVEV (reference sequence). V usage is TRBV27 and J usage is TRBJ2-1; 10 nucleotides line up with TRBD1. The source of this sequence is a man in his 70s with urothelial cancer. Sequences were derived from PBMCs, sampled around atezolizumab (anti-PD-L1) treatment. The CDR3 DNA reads TGTGCCAGCAGGAAAATCGGGACAGGGGACAATGAGCAGTTCTTC. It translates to CASRKIGTGDNEQFF.